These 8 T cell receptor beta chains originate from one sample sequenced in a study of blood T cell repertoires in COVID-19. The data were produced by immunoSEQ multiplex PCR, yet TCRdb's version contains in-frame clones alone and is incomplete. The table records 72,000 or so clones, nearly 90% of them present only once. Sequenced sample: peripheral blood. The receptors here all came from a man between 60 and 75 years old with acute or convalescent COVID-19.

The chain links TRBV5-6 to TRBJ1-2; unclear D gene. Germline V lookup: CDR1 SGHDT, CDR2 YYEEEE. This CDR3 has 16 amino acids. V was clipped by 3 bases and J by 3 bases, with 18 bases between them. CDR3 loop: CASSYSGRYSDYGYTF. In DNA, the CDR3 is TGTGCCAGCAGCTACTCGGGTCGCTATTCGGACTATGGCTACACCTTC.

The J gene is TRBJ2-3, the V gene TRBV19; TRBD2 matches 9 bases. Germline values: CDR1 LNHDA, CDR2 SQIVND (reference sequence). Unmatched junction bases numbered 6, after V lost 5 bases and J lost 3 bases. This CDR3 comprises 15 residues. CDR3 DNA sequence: TGTGCCAGTAGTCGCGGGGGGGCGGGGACAGATACGCAGTATTTT. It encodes CASSRGGAGTDTQYF.

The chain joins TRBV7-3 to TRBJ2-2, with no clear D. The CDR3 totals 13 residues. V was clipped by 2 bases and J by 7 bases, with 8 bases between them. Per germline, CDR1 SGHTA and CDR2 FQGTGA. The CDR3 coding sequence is TGTGCCAGCAGCTTAGGCGGCGACGGGGAGCTGTTTTTT. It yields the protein CASSLGGDGELFF.

CDR3 in amino acids: CASSQARTGNTGELFF. The CDR3 region has the DNA TGTGCCAGCAGCCAAGCCAGGACAGGGAACACCGGGGAGCTGTTTTTT. The chain recombines TRBV3-1 (or the pseudogene TRBV3-2) with TRBJ2-2, with 7 bases matching TRBD1. The CDR3 totals 16 residues. V lost 1 base and J lost 1; bases outside the gene matches: 3. CDR1 and CDR2 (germline): LGHDT, YNNKEL (reference sequence).

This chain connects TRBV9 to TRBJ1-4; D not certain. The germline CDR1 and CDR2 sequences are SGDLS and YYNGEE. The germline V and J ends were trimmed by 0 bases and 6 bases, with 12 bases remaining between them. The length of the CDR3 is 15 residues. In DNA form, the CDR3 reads TGTGCCAGCAGCGTAGGACCTGGCGGAGATGAAAAACTGTTTTTT. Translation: CASSVGPGGDEKLFF. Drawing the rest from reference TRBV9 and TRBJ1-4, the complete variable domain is DSGVTQTPKHLITATGQRVTLRCSPRSGDLSVYWYQQSLDQGLQFLIQYYNGEERAKGNILERFSAQQFPDLHSELNLSSLELGDSALYFCASSVGPGGDEKLFFGSGTQLSVL.

CDR3 DNA sequence: TGTGCCAGATGGAGGACCTCGGAGCAGTTCTTC. Encoded protein: CARWRTSEQFF. J is TRBJ2-1 and V is TRBV5-8, with a possible D match to TRBD2 (5 bases). Trimming shortened V by 8 bases and J by 10 bases, and 13 bases separated the two germline ends. There are 11 residues in the CDR3. CDR1 and CDR2 (germline): SGHTS, YDEGEE.

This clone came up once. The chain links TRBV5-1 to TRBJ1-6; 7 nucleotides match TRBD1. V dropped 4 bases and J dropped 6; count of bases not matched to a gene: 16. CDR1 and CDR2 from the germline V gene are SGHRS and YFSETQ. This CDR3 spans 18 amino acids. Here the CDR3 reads CASSPRDSSAGANSPLHF. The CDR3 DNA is TGCGCCAGCAGCCCCCGGGACAGCTCAGCCGGGGCTAATTCACCCCTCCACTTT.

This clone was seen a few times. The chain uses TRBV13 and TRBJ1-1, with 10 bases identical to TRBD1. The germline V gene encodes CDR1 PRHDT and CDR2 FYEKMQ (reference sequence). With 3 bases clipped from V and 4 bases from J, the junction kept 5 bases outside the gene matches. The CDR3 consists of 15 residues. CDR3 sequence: CASSLTGGGGTEAFF. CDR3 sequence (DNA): TGTGCCAGCAGCTTGACAGGGGGCGGCGGCACTGAAGCTTTCTTT.